This TCR beta chain originates from a study of cytomegalovirus exposure and HLA in healthy donors. Regarding the study as a whole: With later analysis, a missense DCLRE1C variant became linked to TCR beta V- and J-gene trimming. Sequencing had likely introduced a cluster of highly shared sequence variants as an artifact. HLA-A and HLA-B allele assignments for most subjects were reportedly predicted accurately using TCR beta sequences.

This CDR3 comprises 14 residues. Trimming cost V 3 bases and J 7 bases; bases outside gene matches: 4. Germline V lookup: CDR1 MDHEN, CDR2 SYDVKM. The primer mix had 60 Vbeta and 13 Jbeta primers. This table comes from immunoSEQ multiplex PCR, and its TCRdb copy is limited to in-frame clones, with some not included. Of 50,000 or so clones in the sample, 81% were seen once. Turning to this clone: Its cognate antigen is unknown.

The chain recombines TRBV28 with TRBJ2-3; 10 nucleotides align to TRBD2. This TCR came from a boy under 18 in good health and CMV-seropositive. The sample consisted of PBMCs. The CDR3 region has the DNA TGTGCCAGCAGTTTTCAGCGGGGGGGTAATACGCAGTATTTT. Translation: CASSFQRGGNTQYF. Full variable domain (missing parts from reference TRBV28 and TRBJ2-3): DVKVTQSSRYLVKRTGEKVFLECVQDMDHENMFWYRQDPGLGLRLIYFSYDVKMKEKGDIPEGYSVSREKKERFSLILESASTNQTSMYLCASSFQRGGNTQYFGPGTRLTVL.